These T cell receptor beta chains were read from a single sample in a study of cytomegalovirus exposure and HLA in healthy donors. Data came from immunoSEQ multiplex PCR; TCRdb stores just in-frame clones and leaves some out. This table holds 55,000 to 70,000 clones, roughly 68% found once. Source material: PBMCs. Receptors were obtained from a woman aged 60-75 years in good health and CMV-seropositive. Each CDR3 is given with its conserved first and last residue. The D gene is left open where the match is weak. For some rows the clone size is stated as once, few or many, or as a class when expanded; others skip it.

abundance	j_gene	v_gene	d_gene	CDR3aa	CDR3nt
NA	TRBJ2-3	TRBV7-8	TRBD2	CASSRGRGGDTDTQYF	TGTGCCAGCAGCCGGGGGCGGGGGGGCGACACAGATACGCAGTATTTT
NA	TRBJ2-2	TRBV5-1	TRBD1	CASRYTGDTGELFF	TGCGCCAGCCGTTACACAGGGGACACCGGGGAGCTGTTTTTT
NA	TRBJ1-5	TRBV7-9	TRBD1	CSSSSGQPGNQPQHF	TGTTCCAGCAGCTCGGGACAGCCAGGCAATCAGCCCCAGCATTTT
NA	TRBJ1-6	TRBV19	NA	CASSSFDSFNSPLHF	TGTGCCAGTAGTAGTTTCGACAGCTTTAATTCACCCCTCCACTTT
NA	TRBJ1-5	TRBV25-1	TRBD1	CASSGDRGLTQPQHF	TGTGCCAGCAGTGGGGACAGGGGGCTCACTCAGCCCCAGCATTTT
NA	TRBJ2-7	TRBV2	TRBD1	CASSGGQGGEQYF	TGTGCCAGCAGTGGGGGACAGGGAGGTGAGCAGTACTTC
NA	TRBJ1-1	TRBV21-1	NA	CASSKGQGLTEAFF	TGTGCCAGCAGCAAAGGCCAGGGGCTGACTGAAGCTTTCTTT
once	TRBJ2-5	TRBV5-8	TRBD2	CASSLAGLVGKETQYF	TGTGCCAGCAGCTTGGCAGGACTAGTGGGTAAAGAGACCCAGTACTTC
NA	TRBJ2-7	TRBV11-2	NA	CASSLGPGGPSYEQYF	TGTGCCAGCAGCTTGGGGCCCGGGGGTCCTTCCTACGAGCAGTACTTC
NA	TRBJ1-3	TRBV6-6	NA	CASRADGNTIYF	TGTGCCAGCAGGGCGGATGGAAACACCATATATTTT
NA	TRBJ1-4	TRBV30	NA	CAWSVWGPGNEKLFF	TGTGCCTGGAGTGTATGGGGCCCAGGGAATGAAAAACTGTTTTTT
NA	TRBJ1-5	TRBV6-5	NA	CASSYEAGGNQPQHF	TGTGCCAGCAGTTACGAGGCAGGGGGCAATCAGCCCCAGCATTTT
NA	TRBJ2-1	TRBV29-1	NA	CSVDNRRGGNNEQFF	TGCAGCGTAGACAATAGGAGGGGGGGAAACAATGAGCAGTTCTTC
NA	TRBJ2-1	TRBV4-1	TRBD2	CASSQGGTSGFSDEQFF	TGCGCCAGCAGCCAAGGCGGGACTAGCGGTTTTAGCGATGAGCAGTTCTTC
NA	TRBJ2-3	TRBV7-7	NA	CASSQNYADTQYF	TGTGCTAGCAGCCAGAATTATGCAGATACGCAGTATTTT
NA	TRBJ1-6	TRBV6-5	TRBD1	CASSAWDSNSPLHF	TGTGCCAGCAGTGCATGGGACAGCAATTCACCCCTCCACTTT
NA	TRBJ2-2	TRBV7-8	NA	CASRLVLGTGELFF	TGTGCCAGTCGACTTGTACTCGGTACCGGGGAGCTGTTTTTT
few	TRBJ1-1	TRBV13	NA	CASSPRGHYGNTEAFF	TGTGCCAGCAGCCCCAGGGGCCACTACGGGAACACTGAAGCTTTCTTT
few	TRBJ2-3	TRBV4-2	NA	CASSQDDASPQYF	TGTGCCAGCAGCCAAGATGATGCTAGCCCGCAGTATTTT
NA	TRBJ1-4	TRBV7-8	NA	CASSYTRTAINEKLFF	TGTGCCAGCAGTTACACTCGGACAGCCATTAATGAAAAACTGTTTTTT
once	TRBJ1-3	TRBV5-1	NA	CASSLTVSGNTIYF	TGCGCCAGCAGCTTGACAGTCTCTGGAAACACCATATATTTT
few	TRBJ1-1	TRBV5-5	NA	CASSLERIPGTNTEAFF	TGTGCCAGCAGCTTGGAAAGGATACCTGGGACAAACACTGAAGCTTTCTTT
NA	TRBJ1-1	TRBV7-3	NA	CASRQQGGAGAEAFF	TGTGCCAGCAGACAACAGGGAGGGGCAGGAGCTGAAGCTTTCTTT
once	TRBJ2-2	TRBV25-1	NA	CASSETGPWELFF	TGTGCCAGCAGTGAAACTGGTCCCTGGGAGCTGTTTTTT
once	TRBJ1-2	TRBV29-1	NA	CSVEDRGPNYGYTF	TGCAGCGTTGAAGATCGGGGTCCTAACTATGGCTACACCTTC
NA	TRBJ2-3	TRBV5-1	TRBD2	CASSQGLAGGQDTQYF	TGCGCCAGCAGCCAGGGACTAGCGGGGGGGCAGGATACGCAGTATTTT
NA	TRBJ2-7	TRBV5-6	NA	CASELYNGEQYF	TGTGCCAGCGAACTTTATAACGGCGAGCAGTACTTC
NA	TRBJ2-3	TRBV2	TRBD2	CASRRGGASGHADTQYF	TGTGCCAGCAGGAGGGGAGGGGCTAGCGGTCATGCGGATACGCAGTATTTT
NA	TRBJ1-2	TRBV28	NA	CASTAGGSHYGYTF	TGTGCCAGCACGGCGGGCGGGAGTCACTATGGCTACACCTTC
once	TRBJ1-1	TRBV29-1	NA	CSVLQGHTEAFF	TGCAGCGTTCTACAGGGCCACACTGAAGCTTTCTTT
NA	TRBJ1-2	TRBV30	TRBD1	CAWATPGQGRPGYTF	TGTGCCTGGGCAACCCCGGGACAGGGAAGGCCCGGCTACACCTTC
NA	TRBJ2-5	TRBV5-6	TRBD1	CASSYRQGVAYQETQYF	TGTGCCAGCAGCTACCGACAGGGAGTGGCTTACCAAGAGACCCAGTACTTC
NA	TRBJ2-7	TRBV19	NA	CASSIAGDGYEQYF	TGTGCCAGTAGTATTGCAGGGGACGGTTACGAGCAGTACTTC
NA	TRBJ1-1	TRBV10-3	NA	CAISASASQNTEAFF	TGTGCCATCAGTGCGAGCGCCAGTCAGAACACTGAAGCTTTCTTT
NA	TRBJ2-7	TRBV2	TRBD2	CASTWGGFEQYF	TGTGCCAGCACCTGGGGGGGTTTCGAGCAGTACTTC